This TCR beta chain was captured by sequencing in a study of Tregs in tolerant kidney transplant recipients. Study-wide findings and caveats: Tregs expanded with activated donor B cells seemed most donor-specific.

Thawed PBMCs were rested overnight at 37°C with approximately 190 IU/ml IL-2 before regulatory T cell sorting. Points on this clone: Its antigen is not identified.

The assay was immunoSEQ multiplex PCR, and TCRdb's table has in-frame clones only and misses some. Of 35,000 to 55,000 clones in the sample, around 90% were seen once. The sample was Tregs from blood. The TCR was taken from a human donor in good health.

CDR3 protein: CSVVGNTDTQYF. The CDR3 DNA reads as TGCAGCGTTGTAGGAAACACAGATACGCAGTATTTT. The rearrangement uses TRBV29-1 and TRBJ2-3; unclear D gene. Trimming pared 4 bases from V and 2 bases from J, leaving 7 bases between. Per the germline V gene, CDR1 is SQVTM and CDR2 is ANQGSEA. The length of the CDR3 is 12 residues.